The 21 T cell receptor beta chains below were found in one sample sequenced in a study of T cells after yellow fever vaccination. TCRdb re-called the 5' RACE reads through MiXCR, storing one row per CDR3 protein. The data show some 550,000 distinct CDR3 sequences, with 15% to 20% seen just once and more than 13% held by the top ten. The sample was PBMCs, taken 15 days after the yellow fever booster vaccination. The origin of the receptors is a young man who received the YFV17D yellow fever vaccine.

The genes are TRBV7-2 and TRBJ2-2, with 15 positions matching TRBD2. Germline lookup yields CDR1 SGHTA and CDR2 FQGNSA. V trimming: 4 bases; J trimming: 5 bases; junction bases outside the gene matches: 2. The CDR3 runs to 16 residues. Here the CDR3 reads CASSWTSGRATGELFF. DNA for the CDR3: TGTGCCAGCAGCTGGACTAGCGGGAGGGCTACCGGGGAGCTGTTTTTT.

There are a few counts of this clonotype. The V gene is TRBV24-1, the J gene TRBJ2-3; 11 bases map to TRBD2. Per germline, CDR1 KGHDR and CDR2 SFDVKD. The CDR3 loop spans 18 amino acids. Losses at the gene ends were 5 bases for V and 2 bases for J; bases not matched to a gene: 11. DNA for the CDR3: TGTGCCACCAGTGCTCTCCCGGGACTAGCGGAGAACACAGATACGCAGTATTTT. This gives the protein CATSALPGLAENTDTQYF.

This clonotype was seen many times. This chain connects TRBV4-3 to TRBJ2-1; the D gene is possibly TRBD1 (7 bases). Trimming pared 4 bases from V and 0 bases from J, leaving 19 bases between. Per the germline V gene, CDR1 is LGHNA and CDR2 is YSLEER. The CDR3 contains 18 residues. DNA of the CDR3: TGCGCCAGCAGCCTCCGGGGGACAGCCCGGAGCTCCTACAATGAGCAGTTCTTC. It is translated as CASSLRGTARSSYNEQFF.

This clonotype occurred a few times. The J gene is TRBJ2-3, the V gene TRBV20-1; 14 bases are shared with TRBD2. The CDR3 sequence is 17 residues long. The V and J ends lost 3 bases and 1 base, in that order; junction bases with no gene match: 6. The V gene's germline CDR1 is DFQATT and CDR2 SNEGSKA (reference sequence). The CDR3 region has the DNA TGCAGTGCTAGGACTAGCGGGAGGGCCTCCCGCACAGATACGCAGTATTTT. Protein product: CSARTSGRASRTDTQYF.

The chain uses TRBV19 and TRBJ2-5, with 8 bases matching TRBD1. Germline V lookup: CDR1 LNHDA, CDR2 SQIVND (reference sequence). J was trimmed by 4 bases and V by 5 bases; bases with no gene match: 6. This CDR3 spans 14 amino acids. The CDR3 region is CASSPLTGGETQYF. Written as DNA, the CDR3 is TGTGCCAGTAGTCCCCTTACAGGGGGAGAGACCCAGTACTTC.

This clonotype was picked up a small number of times. The rearrangement joins TRBV27 to TRBJ2-2, with 7 bases lining up with TRBD2. CDR1 MNHEY and CDR2 SMNVEV come from the germline V gene (reference sequence). Trimming at V came to 3 bases and at J to 0 bases, leaving 1 base not matched to a gene. The CDR3 covers 15 residues. CDR3 in amino acids: CASSLRGTNTGELFF. CDR3 nucleotides: TGTGCCAGCAGTTTGCGGGGGACGAACACCGGGGAGCTGTTTTTT.

This clonotype was detected a few times. This sequence joins TRBV20-1 and TRBJ2-2; 7 bases are shared with TRBD2. CDR1 and CDR2 (germline): DFQATT, SNEGSKA (reference sequence). The length of the CDR3 is 12 residues. The junction had 6 bases not matched to a gene; V was cut back by 8 bases and J by 6 bases. The CDR3 bases are TGCAGTACCTCTCGGGGGGCCGGGGAGCTGTTTTTT. As protein: CSTSRGAGELFF.

The table lists this clonotype with many counts. The rearrangement links TRBV5-1 to TRBJ2-3, with 9 bases that match TRBD2. Germline values: CDR1 SGHRS, CDR2 YFSETQ. The CDR3 spans 14 residues. V dropped 4 bases and J dropped 6; count of bases not matched to a gene: 6. CDR3 in DNA: TGCGCCAGCAGCAATAGCGGGAGCGCTGATACGCAGTATTTT. Translation gives CASSNSGSADTQYF.

The chain uses TRBV9 and TRBJ1-3, with no clear D. CDR3 length: 15 residues. Germline assignment: CDR1 SGDLS and CDR2 YYNGEE. With 0 bases removed from V and 0 bases from J, the gap between germline ends came to 7 bases. The CDR3 loop reads CASSVGGSSGNTIYF. CDR3 nucleotide sequence: TGTGCCAGCAGCGTAGGGGGAAGCTCTGGAAACACCATATATTTT.

This clonotype has just a few counts. In DNA form, the CDR3 reads TGTGCCAGCAGTTCCCCCCCGGCAGGGCGTCCCCCAGATACGCAGTATTTT. Residues: CASSSPPAGRPPDTQYF. This chain joins TRBV27 and TRBJ2-3; D is perhaps TRBD1 (5 bases). CDR1 and CDR2 from the germline V gene are MNHEY and SMNVEV (reference sequence). Trimming left V 4 bases short and J 4 bases short, with 21 bases between. The CDR3 sequence is 17 residues long.

This clonotype was seen a handful of times. The V gene is TRBV16, the J gene TRBJ1-1; no clear D gene. The V end lost 4 bases, the J end lost 1 base, and 7 bases lay between the germline ends. CDR1 and CDR2 from the germline V gene are KGHSY and FQNENV. The CDR3 totals 13 residues. CDR3 DNA: TGTGCCAGCAGCCCCCTGAGGAACACTGAAGCTTTCTTT. Translation gives CASSPLRNTEAFF.

This clonotype was detected many times. The CDR3 is CASSQGLAGNEQFF. The CDR3 DNA sequence: TGTGCCAGCAGCCAAGGACTAGCGGGTAATGAGCAGTTCTTC. The chain couples TRBV3-1 to TRBJ2-1, with TRBD2 matching 10 bases. The CDR3 has 14 residues. Losses at the gene ends were 1 base for V and 7 bases for J; bases not matched to a gene: 1. Germline CDR1 LGHDT, CDR2 YNNKEL (reference sequence).

This clonotype was detected many times. V is TRBV4-2 and J is TRBJ2-5, with 8 positions matching TRBD1. Germline values: CDR1 LGHNA, CDR2 YNFKEQ. The junction had 1 base not matched to a gene; V was cut back by 0 bases and J by 4 bases. CDR3 length: 14 residues. CDR3 nucleotides: TGTGCCAGCAGCCAAGACAGGGGGCGAGAGACCCAGTACTTC. It is translated as CASSQDRGRETQYF.

This clonotype was seen a few times. The chain uses TRBV5-1 and TRBJ1-1, with D unresolved. With 0 bases removed from V and 1 base from J, the gap between germline ends came to 7 bases. Germline V gene lookup returns CDR1 SGHRS and CDR2 YFSETQ. The CDR3 runs to 14 residues. The CDR3 region is CASSLVRKNTEAFF. The CDR3 coding sequence is TGCGCCAGCAGCTTGGTCCGGAAGAACACTGAAGCTTTCTTT.

This clonotype occurred a few times. The chain is built from TRBV7-8 and TRBJ2-3; D perhaps matches TRBD1 (6 bases). The ends were cut back, 3 bases at V and 4 bases at J, with 11 bases in the middle. From germline, CDR1 is SGHVS and CDR2 FQNEAQ. This CDR3 has 14 amino acids. The CDR3 DNA reads as TGTGCCAGCAGCTTTGGCAGGGGCGCAGATACGCAGTATTTT. It specifies CASSFGRGADTQYF. Combining the CDR3 with reference TRBV7-8 and TRBJ2-3 gives the whole variable domain GAGVSQSPRYKVAKRGQDVALRCDPISGHVSLFWYQQALGQGPEFLTYFQNEAQLDKSGLPSDRFFAERPEGSVSTLKIQRTQQEDSAVYLCASSFGRGADTQYFGPGTRLTVL.

This clonotype has just a few counts. The rearrangement uses TRBV7-2 and TRBJ2-5; 11 nucleotides line up with TRBD2. This CDR3 is built from 17 residues. V was pared by 0 bases and J by 5 bases, with 8 bases of the junction left unmatched. Germline V lookup: CDR1 SGHTA, CDR2 FQGNSA. CDR3 DNA sequence: TGTGCCAGCAGCTTAGCACTAGCGGGAGTTCTTCAGGAGACCCAGTACTTC. Its protein product is CASSLALAGVLQETQYF. The full variable domain, rest sourced from reference TRBV7-2 and TRBJ2-5, is GAGVSQSPSNKVTEKGKDVELRCDPISGHTALYWYRQSLGQGLEFLIYFQGNSAPDKSGLPSDRFSAERTGGSVSTLTIQRTQQEDSAVYLCASSLALAGVLQETQYFGPGTRLLVL.

The V gene is TRBV20-1, the J gene TRBJ2-2; possibly TRBD2 for D (6 bases). Germline loops: CDR1 DFQATT, CDR2 SNEGSKA (reference sequence). The CDR3 extends over 15 amino acids. V was clipped by 1 base and J by 0 bases, with 9 bases between them. The CDR3 region has the DNA TGCAGTGCTAGAGCCGGGACTTCGAACACCGGGGAGCTGTTTTTT. It codes for CSARAGTSNTGELFF.

The V gene is TRBV7-9, the J gene TRBJ2-7; D is possibly TRBD1 (6 bases). Per the germline V gene, CDR1 is SEHNR and CDR2 is FQNEAQ (reference sequence). V dropped 5 bases and J dropped 4 bases, with 15 bases sitting between them. This CDR3 has 14 amino acids. CDR3 region: CASSIGDTVYEQYF. The CDR3 DNA reads as TGTGCCAGCAGCATTGGGGACACTGTTTACGAGCAGTACTTC.

This clonotype was seen only a few times. The V gene is TRBV6-5, the J gene TRBJ2-7; TRBD2 matches at 7 bases. This CDR3 is built from 15 residues. V was pared by 2 bases and J by 3 bases, with 7 bases of the junction left unmatched. Germline CDR1 is MNHEY and CDR2 is SVGAGI. CDR3 residues: CASSYGAGANYEQYF. The CDR3 region has the DNA TGTGCCAGCAGTTACGGCGCGGGAGCGAACTACGAGCAGTACTTC.

This chain links TRBV3-1 with TRBJ2-2; 9 positions agree with TRBD1. Trimming at V came to 3 bases and at J to 4 bases, leaving 6 bases not matched to a gene. The V gene's germline CDR1 is LGHDT and CDR2 YNNKEL (reference sequence). The CDR3 extends over 16 amino acids. CDR3: CASSHTGQGSTGELFF. The CDR3 nucleotides are TGTGCCAGCAGCCACACAGGACAGGGGAGCACCGGGGAGCTGTTTTTT.

The chain is built from TRBV7-2 and TRBJ2-3, with TRBD1 identical over 7 bases. The V gene's germline CDR1 is SGHTA and CDR2 FQGNSA. J was trimmed by 4 bases and V by 5 bases; bases with no gene match: 6. This CDR3 has 14 residues. CDR3 in DNA: TGTGCCAGCAGCCAGGGGACAGACCCAGATACGCAGTATTTT. Translated: CASSQGTDPDTQYF.